The 29 T cell receptor beta chains below were found in one sample sequenced in a study of T cell changes during pregnancy in multiple sclerosis. The assay was immunoSEQ multiplex PCR, and TCRdb's table has in-frame clones only and misses some. The table shows approximately 130,000 clones, with roughly 97% occurring only once. This specimen consisted of peripheral blood, obtained after pregnancy. All receptors come from a female donor with multiple sclerosis, enrolled in a pregnancy study.

This rearrangement joins TRBV6-1 to TRBJ1-2; TRBD1 aligns across 10 bases. V lost 2 bases to trimming and J lost 5 bases; unmatched junction nucleotides: 5. CDR3 length: 15 residues. Germline-derived CDR1 and CDR2 are MNHNS and SASEGT. CDR3 protein: CASSEIRDRGYGYTF. Written as DNA, the CDR3 is TGTGCCAGCAGTGAAATAAGGGACAGGGGTTATGGCTACACCTTC.

V usage is TRBV19 and J usage is TRBJ2-5; 9 bases agree with TRBD2. Germline CDR1 LNHDA, CDR2 SQIVND (reference sequence). The CDR3 totals 15 residues. The V and J ends lost 4 bases and 5 bases, in that order; junction bases with no gene match: 8. The CDR3 is CASSTPAGGRETQYF. The CDR3 coding sequence is TGTGCCAGTAGTACCCCAGCGGGAGGTCGGGAGACCCAGTACTTC.

This chain joins TRBV19 and TRBJ2-2; unclear D gene. This CDR3 contains 15 residues. CDR1 and CDR2 (germline): LNHDA, SQIVND (reference sequence). Trimming left V 0 bases short and J 8 bases short, with 13 bases between. The CDR3 nucleotides read TGTGCCAGTAGTATAGATGGAGTGATCCGGGGGGAGCTGTTTTTT. This encodes CASSIDGVIRGELFF.

In its sample, this clone was seen once. This chain joins TRBV19 and TRBJ1-2; D gene uncertain. Trimming cost V 4 bases and J 10 bases, with 16 bases left between them. The CDR3 totals 13 residues. Germline V gene lookup returns CDR1 LNHDA and CDR2 SQIVND (reference sequence). DNA for the CDR3: TGTGCCAGTAGTACCCTTGGGAGGGTGGCCTACACCTTC. The encoded protein is CASSTLGRVAYTF.

The chain employs TRBV5-1 and TRBJ2-3; 8 bases are a match to TRBD2. This CDR3 is 15 amino acids long. The germline V gene has CDR1 SGHRS and CDR2 YFSETQ. V lost 0 bases, J lost 1 base, and 1 base stayed unmatched. The CDR3 loop is CASSLDSGGTDTQYF. DNA for the CDR3: TGCGCCAGCAGCTTGGATAGCGGGGGCACAGATACGCAGTATTTT. Full variable domain (rest looked up from reference TRBV5-1 and TRBJ2-3): KAGVTQTPRYLIKTRGQQVTLSCSPISGHRSVSWYQQTPGQGLQFLFEYFSETQRNKGNFPGRFSGRQFSNSRSEMNVSTLELGDSALYLCASSLDSGGTDTQYFGPGTRLTVL.

J is TRBJ2-5 and V is TRBV2; the match to TRBD2 covers 8 bases. Germline V gene lookup returns CDR1 SNHLY and CDR2 FYNNEI. The CDR3 covers 12 residues. Trimming removed 9 bases from V and 7 bases from J; junction bases left unmatched: 7. CDR3 nucleotide sequence: TGTGCCAGTAGCGGGACCGCCTGGACCCAGTACTTC. Translation: CASSGTAWTQYF. Supplemented by reference TRBV2 and TRBJ2-5, the full variable domain reads EPEVTQTPSHQVTQMGQEVILRCVPISNHLYFYWYRQILGQKVEFLVSFYNNEISEKSEIFDDQFSVERPDGSNFTLKIRSTKLEDSAMYFCASSGTAWTQYFGPGTRLLVL.

The chain couples TRBV11-2 to TRBJ2-7; 13 bases map to TRBD2. CDR1 SGHAT and CDR2 FQNNGV come from the germline V gene. Unmatched junction bases numbered 8, after V lost 5 bases and J lost 7 bases. CDR3 length: 15 residues. The CDR3 nucleotides are TGTGCCAGCAGCCCCGGACTAGCGGGAGTGGGGGAGCAGTACTTC. Its protein product is CASSPGLAGVGEQYF.

The V call is TRBV29-1, the J call TRBJ2-2; 7 positions agree with TRBD2. J gave up 5 bases and V 2 bases, and 5 bases lay outside the gene matches. Germline loops: CDR1 SQVTM, CDR2 ANQGSEA. The CDR3 totals 14 residues. The DNA for the CDR3 is TGCAGCGTTGAATCTCGGGAGGTTACCGGGGAGCTGTTTTTT. Amino acids: CSVESREVTGELFF.

The gene calls are TRBV5-1 and TRBJ2-3, with no clear D. The CDR3 is 12 amino acids. From germline, CDR1 is SGHRS and CDR2 YFSETQ. Trimming left V 5 bases short and J 2 bases short, with 6 bases between. This CDR3 is CASSFNTDTQYF. CDR3 sequence (DNA): TGCGCCAGCAGTTTCAACACAGATACGCAGTATTTT.

The chain couples TRBV19 to TRBJ1-1, with 11 bases that match TRBD1. The CDR3 has 13 amino acids. Germline-derived CDR1 and CDR2 are LNHDA and SQIVND (reference sequence). J gave up 6 bases and V 6 bases, and 3 bases lay outside the gene matches. The CDR3 sequence: CASRGQGVAEAFF. CDR3 nucleotide sequence: TGTGCCAGTAGGGGACAGGGGGTCGCTGAAGCTTTCTTT.

J is TRBJ2-2 and V is TRBV27, with 7 bases matching TRBD1. The junction had 6 bases not matched to a gene; V was cut back by 4 bases and J by 1 base. This CDR3 has 16 amino acids. Germline CDR1 is MNHEY and CDR2 is SMNVEV (reference sequence). Written as DNA, the CDR3 is TGTGCCAGCAGTTACGCTAGGACAGGGAACACCGGGGAGCTGTTTTTT. It encodes CASSYARTGNTGELFF.

The CDR3 is CASSLWGLAETTDTQYF. The CDR3 DNA is TGTGCCAGCAGTTTATGGGGACTAGCGGAGACCACAGATACGCAGTATTTT. This chain joins TRBV27 and TRBJ2-3; 11 positions agree with TRBD2. The germline gives CDR1 MNHEY, CDR2 SMNVEV (reference sequence). This CDR3 spans 17 amino acids. V was clipped by 1 base and J by 2 bases; unmatched bases: 5.

The chain joins TRBV5-8 to TRBJ2-1, with 12 bases fitting TRBD2. CDR1 SGHTS and CDR2 YDEGEE come from the germline V gene. The CDR3 is made up of 15 amino acids. Unmatched junction bases numbered 9, after V lost 4 bases and J lost 10 bases. This chain's CDR3 is CASSPASGRAWEQFF. CDR3 coding DNA: TGTGCCAGCAGCCCCGCTAGCGGGAGGGCCTGGGAGCAGTTCTTC.

The chain has TRBV7-9 and TRBJ1-1; 8 bases are a match to TRBD1. Per germline, CDR1 SEHNR and CDR2 FQNEAQ (reference sequence). The V segment lost 5 bases and the J segment 5 bases; nucleotides outside the gene matches: 10. CDR3 size: 15 residues. The CDR3 protein is CASSNSGGLGTEAFF. In DNA, the CDR3 is TGTGCCAGCAGCAACTCAGGGGGCCTGGGGACTGAAGCTTTCTTT. Based on the CDR3 plus reference TRBV7-9 and TRBJ1-1, the full variable domain is DTGVSQNPRHKITKRGQNVTFRCDPISEHNRLYWYRQTLGQGPEFLTYFQNEAQLEKSRLLSDRFSAERPKGSFSTLEIQRTEQGDSAMYLCASSNSGGLGTEAFFGQGTRLTVV.

The chain has TRBV19 and TRBJ1-2, with D unresolved. CDR1 is LNHDA, CDR2 SQIVND, per germline (reference sequence). V gave up 9 bases and J gave up 4 bases, with 12 bases separating them. CDR3 size: 12 residues. CDR3 region: CASRSGSYGYTF. CDR3 DNA: TGTGCCAGCCGGTCGGGGAGCTATGGCTACACCTTC.

The chain couples TRBV11-2 to TRBJ2-5; the match to TRBD1 covers 7 bases. With V trimmed by 4 bases and J by 1 base, 3 bases remained unmatched. The CDR3 loop spans 14 amino acids. Germline CDR1 is SGHAT and CDR2 is FQNNGV. The CDR3 region is CASSSWDSQETQYF. In nucleotides, the CDR3 is TGTGCCAGCAGCTCCTGGGACAGCCAAGAGACCCAGTACTTC.

V is TRBV27 and J is TRBJ1-5; D gene unclear. Germline loops: CDR1 MNHEY, CDR2 SMNVEV (reference sequence). The CDR3 spans 14 residues. The V and J ends lost 1 base and 2 bases respectively, with 6 bases between them. CDR3 sequence reads: CASSLYQGNQPQHF. The CDR3 DNA is TGTGCCAGCAGTTTATACCAGGGCAATCAGCCCCAGCATTTT.

The V call is TRBV5-1, the J call TRBJ2-7, with 9 bases matching TRBD2. V lost 2 bases and J lost 1; bases outside the gene matches: 19. In germline, CDR1 is SGHRS, CDR2 YFSETQ. CDR3 size: 20 residues. CDR3 sequence reads: CASSLGFQASGIGVSYEQYF. The CDR3 DNA reads TGCGCCAGCAGCTTAGGCTTCCAGGCTAGCGGGATAGGGGTATCCTACGAGCAGTACTTC.

The chain has TRBV28 and TRBJ2-2; TRBD2 aligns across 14 bases. Germline V CDR1 and CDR2: MDHEN, SYDVKM. The CDR3 covers 16 residues. Trimming took 8 bases from V and 8 from J; bases not matched to a gene: 10. The CDR3 nucleotides are TGTGCCAGCTTTCGGACTAGCGGGGGGCTCGGGGGGGAGCTGTTTTTT. Encoded protein: CASFRTSGGLGGELFF.

The J gene is TRBJ2-1, the V gene TRBV5-5, with 15 nucleotides matching TRBD2. Losses at the gene ends were 3 bases for V and 8 bases for J; bases not matched to a gene: 3. CDR3 length equals 15 residues. CDR1 is SGHKS, CDR2 YYEKEE, per germline (reference sequence). CDR3 nucleotides: TGTGCCAGCAGCTCGGGACTAGCGGGAGGCTATGAGCAGTTCTTC. Translating it yields CASSSGLAGGYEQFF.

This chain connects TRBV5-1 to TRBJ2-7, with TRBD2 matching over 12 bases. The CDR3 runs 14 residues. The germline V gene encodes CDR1 SGHRS and CDR2 YFSETQ. V was clipped by 4 bases and J by 4 bases; unmatched bases: 3. The CDR3 here is CASSAGTSGYEQYF. CDR3 bases: TGCGCCAGCAGCGCCGGGACTAGCGGGTACGAGCAGTACTTC.

The CDR3 nucleotides read TGTGCCAGCAGCCGCTTCCCTACCTACGAGCAGTACTTC. Protein sequence: CASSRFPTYEQYF. The chain joins TRBV5-5 to TRBJ2-7; D gene ambiguous. There are 13 residues in the CDR3. V gave up 4 bases and J gave up 2 bases, with 10 bases separating them. Germline CDR1 reads SGHKS; CDR2 reads YYEKEE (reference sequence).

The chain carries TRBV2 and TRBJ2-2; 7 bases fit TRBD1. The CDR3 extends over 15 amino acids. Germline values: CDR1 SNHLY, CDR2 FYNNEI. Losses at the gene ends were 2 bases for V and 1 base for J; bases not matched to a gene: 1. CDR3 sequence: CASSERQGNTGELFF. CDR3 nucleotide sequence: TGTGCCAGCAGTGAAAGACAGGGGAACACCGGGGAGCTGTTTTTT.

CDR3 DNA: TGTGCCAGCGGGCTAAGCTCCTACAATGAGCAGTTCTTC. Translated, it gives CASGLSSYNEQFF. The chain has TRBV27 and TRBJ2-1, with unresolved D. V was cut by 8 bases and J by 0 bases, with 8 bases left in between. CDR3 length equals 13 residues. The germline CDR1 and CDR2 sequences are MNHEY and SMNVEV (reference sequence).

This chain connects TRBV18 to TRBJ2-5; 8 nucleotides agree with TRBD1. Germline V gene data show CDR1 as KGHSH and CDR2 as LQKENI. J gave up 4 bases and V 1 base, and 8 bases lay outside the gene matches. The CDR3 totals 16 residues. As DNA, the CDR3 is TGTGCCAGCTCACCACTCGGACAGGGTGCACGAGAGACCCAGTACTTC. This gives the protein CASSPLGQGARETQYF.

The V gene is TRBV5-1, the J gene TRBJ2-7, with 9 nucleotides matching TRBD2. J lost 3 bases, V lost 4 bases, and 5 bases had no gene match. This CDR3 has 14 amino acids. Germline V gives CDR1 SGHRS, CDR2 YFSETQ. CDR3 in amino acids: CASSGGLAFYEQYF. CDR3 DNA sequence: TGCGCCAGCAGCGGAGGACTAGCGTTCTACGAGCAGTACTTC.

For this clone: The junction does not match germline at one end; this may be a read error. The chain joins TRBV28 to TRBJ2-1; 10 positions agree with TRBD2. CDR3 length: 18 residues. Germline CDR1 is MDHEN and CDR2 is SYDVKM. This CDR3 is CASSFPPSGSFSYNEQFF. The DNA of the CDR3 is TGTGCCAGCAGTTTCCCCCCTAGCGGGAGTTTTTCCTATAATGAGCAGTTCTTC.

This chain links TRBV28 with TRBJ1-2; TRBD1 aligns across 8 bases. The CDR3 loop spans 14 amino acids. The germline gives CDR1 MDHEN, CDR2 SYDVKM. V lost 6 bases and J lost 2; bases outside the gene matches: 5. CDR3: CASSQGQGNYGYTF. The CDR3 region has the DNA TGTGCCAGCAGCCAAGGACAGGGAAACTATGGCTACACCTTC.

V usage is TRBV27 and J usage is TRBJ1-1; 8 positions match TRBD1. The junction had 8 bases not matched to a gene; V was cut back by 1 base and J by 10 bases. There are 14 residues in the CDR3. Germline loops: CDR1 MNHEY, CDR2 SMNVEV (reference sequence). Here the CDR3 DNA reads TGTGCCAGCAGTTTATATGGGGGGACAGGTATAGCTTTCTTT. Residues: CASSLYGGTGIAFF.